The 17 T cell receptor beta chains below all came from one sample that was sequenced in a study of blood T cell repertoires in COVID-19. The data were produced by immunoSEQ multiplex PCR, yet TCRdb's version contains in-frame clones alone and is incomplete. The data contain around 150,000 clones, about 84% of them seen just once; the ten biggest clones take up roughly 8.6%. The sample was peripheral blood. These receptors were obtained from a woman aged 80 or over in a cohort sampled during active or convalescent COVID-19.

This chain joins TRBV7-9 and TRBJ2-3, with 8 nucleotides matching TRBD2. Germline CDR1 SEHNR, CDR2 FQNEAQ (reference sequence). This CDR3 comprises 15 residues. J lost 5 bases, V lost 1 base, and 5 bases had no gene match. The CDR3 DNA reads TGTGCCAGCAGCTTAGGACGGGGGGGGATAGATACGCAGTATTTT. This gives the protein CASSLGRGGIDTQYF.

This clone was detected only a few times. The chain carries TRBV15 and TRBJ1-2, with 7 bases identical to TRBD1. V trimming: 2 bases; J trimming: 6 bases; junction bases outside the gene matches: 6. Germline assignment: CDR1 LNHNV and CDR2 YYDKDF (reference sequence). The CDR3 runs 14 residues. The CDR3 sequence: CATSRRGGADGYTF. DNA for the CDR3: TGTGCCACCAGCAGACGAGGGGGCGCTGATGGCTACACCTTC.

V and J are TRBV10-3 and TRBJ2-1, with 7 nucleotides matching TRBD2. The junction had 0 bases not matched to a gene; V was cut back by 0 bases and J by 1 base. Germline V lookup: CDR1 ENHRY, CDR2 SYGVKD. The CDR3 is 15 residues long. The CDR3 nucleotides read TGTGCCATCAGTGAGTCGGGGGGGTCCTACAATGAGCAGTTCTTC. The encoded protein is CAISESGGSYNEQFF.

The chain has TRBV2 and TRBJ2-5; 8 bases match TRBD2. The V segment lost 3 bases and the J segment 5 bases; nucleotides outside the gene matches: 5. The CDR3 length is 14 residues. Germline loops: CDR1 SNHLY, CDR2 FYNNEI. CDR3 loop: CASSEVRGVETQYF. CDR3 bases: TGTGCCAGCAGTGAGGTGCGGGGGGTTGAGACCCAGTACTTC.

The J gene is TRBJ1-3, the V gene TRBV29-1; 7 positions agree with TRBD1. V shed 3 bases and J 3 bases; nucleotides not matched to a gene: 8. The CDR3 is made up of 15 amino acids. The germline V gene encodes CDR1 SQVTM and CDR2 ANQGSEA. The CDR3 is CSVDLQGPRGNTIYF. CDR3 nucleotide sequence: TGCAGCGTTGATCTACAGGGGCCGCGTGGAAACACCATATATTTT. Full variable domain (missing parts from reference TRBV29-1 and TRBJ1-3): SAVISQKPSRDICQRGTSLTIQCQVDSQVTMMFWYRQQPGQSLTLIATANQGSEATYESGFVIDKFPISRPNLTFSTLTVSNMSPEDSSIYLCSVDLQGPRGNTIYFGEGSWLTVV.

The V and J genes are TRBV6-5 and TRBJ1-2; TRBD1 agrees at 9 bases. Trimming took 7 bases from V and 6 from J; bases not matched to a gene: 9. The CDR3 spans 14 residues. Per germline, CDR1 MNHEY and CDR2 SVGAGI. CDR3 in DNA: TGTGCCAGCACAGCCGGGACAGGGAGTAATGGCTACACCTTC. As protein: CASTAGTGSNGYTF.

The chain employs TRBV19 and TRBJ1-2; the D gene is possibly TRBD1 (6 bases). The CDR3 contains 13 residues. Trimming removed 8 bases at V and 5 bases at J, with 15 bases between. Germline assignment: CDR1 LNHDA and CDR2 SQIVND (reference sequence). The CDR3 sequence: CASRDHRAYGYTF. The CDR3 coding sequence is TGTGCCAGTCGAGACCACAGGGCGTATGGCTACACCTTC.

CDR3 in DNA: TGTGCCACCAGTGATTTGGGCAGGGGGCCCGAAGGCTACACCTTC. This sequence encodes CATSDLGRGPEGYTF. This chain uses TRBV24-1 with TRBJ1-2; TRBD1 aligns across 8 bases. Germline V gene data show CDR1 as KGHDR and CDR2 as SFDVKD. CDR3 length: 15 amino acids. V was clipped by 0 bases and J by 8 bases; unmatched bases: 7.

This chain connects TRBV6-5 to TRBJ2-6; no definite D call. Per the germline V gene, CDR1 is MNHEY and CDR2 is SVGAGI. The CDR3 covers 16 residues. V was pared by 3 bases and J by 2 bases, with 11 bases between. The CDR3 protein is CASSYGGNPGANVLTF. The CDR3 DNA is TGTGCCAGCAGTTATGGCGGTAATCCTGGGGCCAACGTCCTGACTTTC.

The chain links TRBV7-3 to TRBJ2-1; perhaps TRBD1 as D (6 bases). V was cut by 5 bases and J by 9 bases, with 14 bases left in between. The CDR3 spans 13 residues. In germline, CDR1 is SGHTA, CDR2 FQGTGA. In DNA, the CDR3 is TGTGCCAGCAGCCTCCTGGGGGCCAGTGAGCAGTTCTTC. It codes for CASSLLGASEQFF.

The chain joins TRBV30 to TRBJ1-2; D may be TRBD1 (5 bases). Between the trimmed V and J ends, which lost 4 bases and 4 bases, there was a span of 16 bases. The CDR3 is 14 amino acids. Per germline, CDR1 GTSNPN and CDR2 SVGIG (reference sequence). The CDR3 nucleotides are TGTGCCTGGATGGGGCAGGGCCTCATCTATGGCTACACCTTC. Translating gives CAWMGQGLIYGYTF.

The genes are TRBV2 and TRBJ1-2, with D tentatively TRBD1 (6 bases). The CDR3 consists of 14 residues. V shed 6 bases and J shed 5 bases, with 16 bases lying between them. The germline gives CDR1 SNHLY, CDR2 FYNNEI. The CDR3 nucleotides are TGTGCCAGCAGCGTAGGGGTGCAGGGGTATGGCTACACCTTC. Translation gives CASSVGVQGYGYTF.

The chain is built from TRBV5-1 and TRBJ2-3; a weak D match, TRBD2 (6 bases). CDR1 is SGHRS, CDR2 YFSETQ, per germline. This CDR3 is 15 amino acids long. Between the trimmed V and J ends, which lost 4 bases and 6 bases, there was a span of 18 bases. The CDR3 bases are TGCGCCAGCAGCAAAGGGGACTTTTTTGTTGATACGCAGTATTTT. This gives the protein CASSKGDFFVDTQYF.

The gene calls are TRBV7-3 and TRBJ1-3; weak D call: TRBD1 (6 bases). V was cut by 4 bases and J by 4 bases, with 17 bases left in between. Germline values: CDR1 SGHTA, CDR2 FQGTGA. The CDR3 has 16 amino acids. DNA for the CDR3: TGTGCCAGCAGCTCTACAGGGTCTAGTCCCGGAAACACCATATATTTT. It specifies CASSSTGSSPGNTIYF.

The V gene is TRBV7-9, the J gene TRBJ1-5, with 11 bases lining up with TRBD1. After removal of 4 bases from V and 7 bases from J, the junction contained 6 bases not matched to a gene. The CDR3 is made up of 15 amino acids. Germline V CDR1 and CDR2: SEHNR, FQNEAQ (reference sequence). Here the CDR3 DNA reads TGTGCCAGCAGCTCCGCTGGACAGGGGGCCCAGCCCCAGCATTTT. Translation gives CASSSAGQGAQPQHF.

The chain links TRBV5-6 to TRBJ2-3; 8 bases map to TRBD2. Unmatched junction bases numbered 8, after V lost 4 bases and J lost 1 base. Germline-derived CDR1 and CDR2 are SGHDT and YYEEEE. The CDR3 has 16 residues. The CDR3, as DNA: TGTGCCAGCAGCGTCGGCGGGGGGTACCGCACAGATACGCAGTATTTT. This encodes CASSVGGGYRTDTQYF.

The chain carries TRBV20-1 and TRBJ2-3, with 12 bases lining up with TRBD2. This CDR3 region has 15 residues. Losses at the gene ends were 3 bases for V and 6 bases for J; bases not matched to a gene: 7. Germline lookup yields CDR1 DFQATT and CDR2 SNEGSKA (reference sequence). In DNA form, the CDR3 reads TGCAGTGCTAGTCGGGCTAGCGGGGGGGCCGATACGCAGTATTTT. This sequence encodes CSASRASGGADTQYF.